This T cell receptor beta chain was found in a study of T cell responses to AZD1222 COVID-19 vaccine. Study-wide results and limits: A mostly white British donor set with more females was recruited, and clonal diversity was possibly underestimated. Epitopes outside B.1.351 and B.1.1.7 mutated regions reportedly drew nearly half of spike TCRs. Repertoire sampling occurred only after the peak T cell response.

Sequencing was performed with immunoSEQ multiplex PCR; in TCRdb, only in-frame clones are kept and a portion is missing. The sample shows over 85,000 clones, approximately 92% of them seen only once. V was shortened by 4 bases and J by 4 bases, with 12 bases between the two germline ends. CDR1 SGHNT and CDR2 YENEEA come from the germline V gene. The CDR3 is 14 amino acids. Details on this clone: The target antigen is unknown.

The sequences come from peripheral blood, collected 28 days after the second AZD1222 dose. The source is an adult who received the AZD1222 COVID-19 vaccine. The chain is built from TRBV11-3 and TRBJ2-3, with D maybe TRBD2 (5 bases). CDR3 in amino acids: CASSSGRGADTQYF. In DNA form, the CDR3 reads TGTGCCAGCAGCTCCGGCCGGGGAGCAGATACGCAGTATTTT.